This passage covers 23 T cell receptor beta chains from one sample sequenced in a study of T cells in Graves' hyperthyroidism and ophthalmopathy. What was amplified from RNA transcripts were TCR beta CDR3 regions. When the TCR CDR3 underwent first-round RT-PCR, the HTBI primer set was used. TCRdb independently ran MiXCR on the multiplex PCR reads; one entry per CDR3 protein. The table includes hundreds of thousands of distinct CDR3 sequences, about 14% detected once. The specimen was blood. Receptors were obtained from a woman aged 45-60 years with Graves' ophthalmopathy.

This chain connects TRBV20-1 to TRBJ2-7, with TRBD1 matching over 7 bases. The germline V gene has CDR1 DFQATT and CDR2 SNEGSKA (reference sequence). Germline trimming cut 4 bases from V and 5 bases from J; bases unmatched to any gene: 8. The CDR3 contains 13 residues. Here the CDR3 DNA reads TGCAGTGCTATAAAACAGGGGCCCAACGAGCAGTACTTC. Its protein is CSAIKQGPNEQYF.

This clonotype was found many times. The rearrangement uses TRBV28 and TRBJ2-7; TRBD1 matches 7 bases. CDR3 length equals 14 residues. Trimming cost V 6 bases and J 2 bases; bases outside gene matches: 7. CDR1 and CDR2 from the germline V gene are MDHEN and SYDVKM. CDR3 nucleotides: TGTGCCAGCAGCCCCGGGACAGAGCCCTACGAGCAGTACTTC. Amino acid sequence: CASSPGTEPYEQYF.

This clonotype turned up a few times. The V gene is TRBV28, the J gene TRBJ1-5; tentative D call: TRBD1 (6 bases). The CDR3 length is 14 residues. V gave up 8 bases and J gave up 6 bases, with 17 bases separating them. Per germline, CDR1 MDHEN and CDR2 SYDVKM. Written as DNA, the CDR3 is TGTGCCAGCTGTCCGTACAGGGCGAGTCAGCCCCAGCATTTT. It encodes CASCPYRASQPQHF.

This clonotype was seen many times. The rearrangement uses TRBV7-2 and TRBJ1-2, with D possibly matching TRBD1 (5 bases). Germline V gene lookup returns CDR1 SGHTA and CDR2 FQGNSA. The V end was cut by 3 bases, the J end by 4 bases, with 12 bases between. CDR3 size: 14 residues. The CDR3 protein is CASSFDRGGYGYTF. CDR3 bases: TGTGCCAGCAGCTTCGACAGAGGAGGCTATGGCTACACCTTC.

This sequence joins TRBV20-1 and TRBJ1-1; a possible D gene is TRBD1 (6 bases). V was pared by 5 bases and J by 2 bases, with 18 bases between. This CDR3 has 15 residues. In germline, CDR1 is DFQATT, CDR2 SNEGSKA (reference sequence). DNA for the CDR3: TGCAGTGCTGCCGGGGGGCTGACAGTTAACACTGAAGCTTTCTTT. This encodes CSAAGGLTVNTEAFF.

This clonotype was seen at least ten times. The DNA of the CDR3 is TGTGCCAGCAGCCAGGGACTAGCGGGAGGCTCTGAGCAGTTCTTC. Its translation is CASSQGLAGGSEQFF. This rearrangement joins TRBV6-2 or TRBV6-3 to TRBJ2-1; 15 bases are a match to TRBD2. The germline V gene encodes CDR1 MNHEY and CDR2 SVGEGT. This CDR3 is built from 15 residues. V lost 6 bases, J lost 9 bases, and 6 bases stayed unmatched.

This clonotype was observed at least ten times. The chain links TRBV5-1 to TRBJ1-2; 7 bases map to TRBD1. Germline assignment: CDR1 SGHRS and CDR2 YFSETQ. V was pared by 5 bases and J by 11 bases, with 12 bases of the junction left unmatched. There are 13 residues in the CDR3. The DNA of the CDR3 is TGCGCCAGCAGAGGGACAGACCTTCTTGATTACACCTTC. As protein: CASRGTDLLDYTF.

The gene calls are TRBV18 and TRBJ2-7; TRBD2 matches at 8 bases. Germline CDR1 reads KGHSH; CDR2 reads LQKENI. CDR3 length: 14 amino acids. Losses at the gene ends were 6 bases for V and 3 bases for J; bases not matched to a gene: 7. As DNA, the CDR3 is TGTGCCAGCTCGGGACTAGACTTGTACTACGAGCAGTACTTC. It codes for CASSGLDLYYEQYF.

The CDR3 DNA reads as TGCGCCAGCAGCTTGGCCCCGGTTGGACTAGCGGGAGGGGATGGGACCCAGTACTTC. Its protein product is CASSLAPVGLAGGDGTQYF. The chain combines TRBV5-1 with TRBJ2-5, with TRBD2 matching over 15 bases. The CDR3 is made up of 19 amino acids. V lost 0 bases to trimming and J lost 7 bases; unmatched junction nucleotides: 13. The germline V gene has CDR1 SGHRS and CDR2 YFSETQ.

This clonotype was counted many times. The chain combines TRBV6-2 or TRBV6-3 with TRBJ2-3; D remains ambiguous. V lost 8 bases, J lost 4 bases, and 16 bases lay in between. The germline V gene encodes CDR1 MNHEY and CDR2 SVGEGT. This CDR3 has 14 amino acids. The CDR3 coding sequence is TGTGCCAGCGGTATCGGGCCCAATGCAGATACGCAGTATTTT. Its translation is CASGIGPNADTQYF.

This clonotype was recorded many times. The chain joins TRBV12-3 or TRBV12-4 to TRBJ2-7, with D possibly being TRBD1 (6 bases). Trimming took 4 bases from V and 7 from J, leaving 11 bases between them. The CDR3 sequence is 12 residues long. CDR3 region: CASSSGAREQYF. The CDR3 DNA is TGTGCCAGCAGTTCAGGGGCGCGGGAGCAGTACTTC.

This rearrangement joins TRBV2 to TRBJ2-7; TRBD2 aligns across 15 bases. Germline trimming cut 6 bases from V and 2 bases from J; bases unmatched to any gene: 8. Germline CDR1 SNHLY, CDR2 FYNNEI. This CDR3 is 17 amino acids long. CDR3 sequence: CASRKPGLAGGTYEQYF. Written as DNA, the CDR3 is TGTGCCAGCAGGAAACCGGGACTAGCGGGAGGAACCTACGAGCAGTACTTC.

This rearrangement joins TRBV12-3 or TRBV12-4 to TRBJ1-6; 7 bases align to TRBD1. V trimming: 7 bases; J trimming: 7 bases; junction bases outside the gene matches: 7. This CDR3 is built from 14 residues. CDR3 protein: CASTFRQGNSPLHF. Here the CDR3 DNA reads TGTGCCAGCACCTTCCGACAGGGAAATTCACCCCTCCACTTT.

There are many counts of this clonotype. This chain connects TRBV5-1 to TRBJ2-1; 9 nucleotides line up with TRBD1. The CDR3 is 17 amino acids. CDR1 and CDR2 (germline): SGHRS, YFSETQ. The junction had 5 bases not matched to a gene; V was cut back by 1 base and J by 0 bases. CDR3 in amino acids: CASSLLGQGSSYNEQFF. In DNA form, the CDR3 reads TGCGCCAGCAGCTTGTTGGGACAGGGCAGCTCCTACAATGAGCAGTTCTTC. Using reference TRBV5-1 and TRBJ2-1 for the parts outside the CDR3, the full variable domain is KAGVTQTPRYLIKTRGQQVTLSCSPISGHRSVSWYQQTPGQGLQFLFEYFSETQRNKGNFPGRFSGRQFSNSRSEMNVSTLELGDSALYLCASSLLGQGSSYNEQFFGPGTRLTVL.

This chain connects TRBV27 to TRBJ2-1, with unresolved D. The germline V and J ends were trimmed by 2 bases and 5 bases, with 10 bases remaining between them. The CDR3 has 14 residues. Germline values: CDR1 MNHEY, CDR2 SMNVEV (reference sequence). CDR3 amino acids: CASSLPGANNEQFF. CDR3 coding DNA: TGTGCCAGCAGTTTACCCGGTGCTAACAATGAGCAGTTCTTC.

The chain links TRBV29-1 to TRBJ2-3; 13 bases align to TRBD2. V gave up 5 bases and J gave up 5 bases; unmatched junction bases: 4. Germline V lookup: CDR1 SQVTM, CDR2 ANQGSEA. The CDR3 has 14 residues. The CDR3: CSVRLAGGRDTQYF. In DNA form, the CDR3 reads TGCAGCGTTAGACTAGCGGGAGGTCGAGATACGCAGTATTTT.

V and J are TRBV4-1 and TRBJ2-3; D is possibly TRBD2 (6 bases). The V end lost 1 base, the J end lost 2 bases, and 7 bases lay between the germline ends. The CDR3 is 14 residues long. Germline V CDR1 and CDR2: MGHRA, YSYEKL. CDR3 amino acids: CASSQGRDTDTQYF. The CDR3 DNA reads TGCGCCAGCAGCCAAGGGCGGGACACAGATACGCAGTATTTT.

In its sample, this clonotype was seen a few times. The V call is TRBV24-1, the J call TRBJ1-5; TRBD1 aligns across 9 bases. The junction had 5 bases not matched to a gene; V was cut back by 4 bases and J by 5 bases. CDR1 is KGHDR and CDR2 is SFDVKD in the germline V gene. This CDR3 region has 15 residues. CDR3 DNA sequence: TGTGCCACCAGTGAGGGGACAGGGTCGGATCAGCCCCAGCATTTT. It codes for CATSEGTGSDQPQHF.

This chain joins TRBV29-1 and TRBJ1-2; maybe TRBD1 (6 bases). V lost 7 bases and J 4 bases, leaving 13 bases between the germline ends. CDR1 is SQVTM, CDR2 ANQGSEA, per germline. This CDR3 has 12 amino acids. The CDR3: CSATAGAYGYTF. In nucleotides, the CDR3 is TGCAGCGCGACAGCAGGGGCCTATGGCTACACCTTC.

This clonotype was observed many times. Here the CDR3 DNA reads TGTGCCAGCAGGAAAGCGGGGGAGCAGTACTTC. This sequence encodes CASRKAGEQYF. The genes are TRBV7-9 and TRBJ2-7; 7 bases line up with TRBD2. V shed 6 bases, J shed 7 bases, and the junction held 3 bases outside the gene matches. This CDR3 region has 11 residues. Germline lookup yields CDR1 SEHNR and CDR2 FQNEAQ (reference sequence).

About this clonotype itself: An end of the junction does not agree with germline; a read error may underlie this. The V and J genes are TRBV6-4 and TRBJ2-1; D may be TRBD2 (5 bases). This CDR3 region has 13 residues. Germline V gene lookup returns CDR1 MRHNA and CDR2 SNTAGT. The CDR3 DNA reads as TGCGCCAGCGAACTAGGGAACCACAATGAGCAGTTCTTC. Its translation is CASELGNHNEQFF.

This clonotype was seen many times. The chain has TRBV28 and TRBJ2-3; 7 bases align to TRBD1. Germline CDR1 and CDR2: MDHEN and SYDVKM. The CDR3 covers 13 residues. V lost 10 bases, J lost 4 bases, and 8 bases stayed unmatched. The DNA for the CDR3 is TGTGCCACCTCGGACAGGAGACCAGATACGCAGTATTTT. This encodes CATSDRRPDTQYF.

The V and J genes are TRBV19 and TRBJ2-1; 9 bases map to TRBD1. Trimming cost V 6 bases and J 4 bases; bases outside gene matches: 7. This CDR3 region has 15 residues. The germline V gene encodes CDR1 LNHDA and CDR2 SQIVND (reference sequence). DNA for the CDR3: TGTGCCAGTAGCTCGGACAGGGGCGTTTACAATGAGCAGTTCTTC. Amino acid sequence: CASSSDRGVYNEQFF.